A single TCR beta chain is shown here with its context. The data were produced by immunoSEQ multiplex PCR, yet TCRdb's version contains in-frame clones alone and is incomplete. This sample has some 150,000 clones, with 80% to 90% found just once. This entry is derived from a study of blood T cell repertoires in COVID-19. Study in general: Samples taken during acute and convalescent COVID-19 were collected in the United States, Italy and Spain. PBMCs, B-cell-depleted T cells, or T cells were the source of the cDNA or gDNA that made up the material.

Sequenced sample: peripheral blood. This TCR was sampled from a man in his forties or fifties who had recovered from COVID-19.

The chain's CDR3 is CASSFSGTGLTNEQFF. In DNA form, the CDR3 reads TGTGCCAGCAGCTTCTCCGGGACAGGGCTCACCAATGAGCAGTTCTTC. The V call is TRBV6-4, the J call TRBJ2-1; 9 nucleotides agree with TRBD1. The length of the CDR3 is 16 residues. Germline CDR1 MRHNA, CDR2 SNTAGT. The V segment lost 6 bases and the J segment 6 bases; nucleotides outside the gene matches: 12.